Each of the 18 T cell receptor beta chains below was sequenced from the same sample in a study of T-cell reconstitution after alpha-beta-depleted transplantation in children. A TCRbeta library incorporating unique molecular identifiers was prepared. MiXCR, run by TCRdb on the PCR reads, gives a single entry per CDR3 protein. The repertoire holds about 90,000 distinct CDR3 sequences, with about 16% as singletons. The starting material was PBMCs, mostly from graft donor cells, obtained 180 days after TCRalphabeta/CD19-depleted stem cell transplant. The receptors derive from a male patient under 10 years old who had a stem cell transplant for acute lymphoblastic leukemia, so the T cells may come from the graft donor.

This clonotype occurred many times. This sequence joins TRBV7-9 and TRBJ1-2, with D unclear. The germline CDR1 and CDR2 sequences are SEHNR and FQNEAQ (reference sequence). V lost 3 bases, J lost 5 bases, and 16 bases lay in between. This CDR3 is 15 amino acids long. The CDR3 region is CASSLRQTIDYGYTF. The CDR3, as DNA: TGTGCCAGCAGCTTGCGGCAGACAATTGATTATGGCTACACCTTC.

The chain recombines TRBV6-2 or TRBV6-3 with TRBJ2-1; D tentatively reads TRBD1 or TRBD2 (5 bases each). CDR1 and CDR2 (germline): MNHEY, SVGEGT. Trimming removed 0 bases from V and 16 bases from J, with 16 bases in between. The CDR3 runs to 13 residues. As DNA, the CDR3 is TGTGCCAGCAGTTACTCCCGGGGCTTTGGGAACTTCTTC. It is translated as CASSYSRGFGNFF.

This clonotype has ten or more counts. The gene calls are TRBV5-1 and TRBJ2-4; TRBD1 agrees at 7 bases. Germline CDR1 reads SGHRS; CDR2 reads YFSETQ. Unmatched junction bases numbered 8, after V lost 4 bases and J lost 1 base. CDR3 length equals 16 residues. CDR3 in amino acids: CASSPRGQAAKNIQYF. The DNA of the CDR3 is TGCGCCAGCAGCCCCAGAGGACAGGCGGCCAAAAACATTCAGTACTTC.

This clonotype was counted at least ten times. The V call is TRBV5-6, the J call TRBJ1-4; 9 positions match TRBD1. V lost 4 bases, J lost 5 bases, and 6 bases stayed unmatched. The germline V gene encodes CDR1 SGHDT and CDR2 YYEEEE. CDR3 size: 15 residues. Here the CDR3 reads CASSLVDRGNEKLFF. The CDR3 DNA follows: TGTGCCAGCAGCCTCGTGGACAGGGGCAATGAAAAACTGTTTTTT. The entire variable domain, with the rest obtained from reference TRBV5-6 and TRBJ1-4, is as follows: DAGVTQSPTHLIKTRGQQVTLRCSPKSGHDTVSWYQQALGQGPQFIFQYYEEEERQRGNFPDRFSGHQFPNYSSELNVNALLLGDSALYLCASSLVDRGNEKLFFGSGTQLSVL.

The chain links TRBV20-1 to TRBJ2-5, with D maybe TRBD1 (6 bases). Germline loops: CDR1 DFQATT, CDR2 SNEGSKA (reference sequence). The CDR3 has 13 amino acids. The ends were cut back, 3 bases at V and 5 bases at J, with 13 bases in the middle. In DNA, the CDR3 is TGCAGTGCTAGTGTACAGGGATGGGAGACCCAGTACTTC. This encodes CSASVQGWETQYF.

V gene TRBV7-9 combines with J gene TRBJ2-3, with 8 bases lining up with TRBD2. V gave up 6 bases and J gave up 1 base; unmatched junction bases: 6. Germline lookup yields CDR1 SEHNR and CDR2 FQNEAQ (reference sequence). This CDR3 has 15 amino acids. CDR3: CASRSPTSGTDTQYF. CDR3 in DNA: TGTGCCAGCAGAAGCCCGACTAGCGGCACAGATACGCAGTATTTT.

V gene TRBV12-3 or TRBV12-4 combines with J gene TRBJ2-7; 10 nucleotides align to TRBD1. Losses at the gene ends were 3 bases for V and 1 base for J; bases not matched to a gene: 18. The CDR3 has 20 residues. The CDR3 loop reads CASSFRPVFGQGVLSYEQYF. DNA of the CDR3: TGTGCCAGCAGTTTTAGACCTGTTTTTGGACAGGGGGTTCTATCCTACGAGCAGTACTTC.

This clonotype was counted ten times or more. V usage is TRBV20-1 and J usage is TRBJ1-2; no clear D. The CDR3 runs 13 residues. The germline V gene encodes CDR1 DFQATT and CDR2 SNEGSKA (reference sequence). CDR3 loop: CSPESAQDYGYTF. The CDR3 nucleotides are TGCAGCCCCGAATCGGCTCAAGACTATGGCTACACCTTC.

This clonotype was recorded a few times. CDR3 nucleotides: TGCAGTGCTAGTAAAGCTTTCTTT. The encoded protein is CSASKAFF. V is TRBV20-1 and J is TRBJ1-1, with D hard to call. Germline V CDR1 and CDR2: DFQATT, SNEGSKA (reference sequence). V was pared by 3 bases and J by 9 bases, with 2 bases between. CDR3 length: 8 amino acids.

The CDR3 here is CASSYGAGGLVNEQFF. The CDR3 nucleotides read TGTGCCAGCAGTTACGGGGCGGGGGGGCTGGTCAATGAGCAGTTCTTC. The chain employs TRBV6-2 or TRBV6-3 and TRBJ2-1; 9 bases match TRBD2. CDR1 is MNHEY and CDR2 is SVGEGT in the germline V gene. This CDR3 is 16 amino acids long. V trimming: 2 bases; J trimming: 6 bases; junction bases outside the gene matches: 8.

This clonotype was detected only a few times. This sequence joins TRBV12-3 or TRBV12-4 and TRBJ1-4; perhaps TRBD1 as D (5 bases). The CDR3 runs to 17 residues. Trimming took 6 bases from V and 1 from J, leaving 18 bases between them. The CDR3: CASSQRGRVGTNEKLFF. In nucleotides, the CDR3 is TGTGCCAGCAGCCAAAGGGGAAGGGTTGGAACTAATGAAAAACTGTTTTTT.

The table lists this clonotype with a few counts. The chain carries TRBV18 and TRBJ1-1; 7 bases agree with TRBD1. Germline lookup yields CDR1 KGHSH and CDR2 LQKENI. The CDR3 sequence is 13 residues long. The J segment lost 8 bases and the V segment lost 6 bases, leaving 9 bases of the junction unmatched. CDR3 amino acids: CASSPTGALEAFF. CDR3 DNA sequence: TGTGCCAGCTCGCCAACAGGGGCATTAGAAGCTTTCTTT.

This clonotype has just a few counts. The chain joins TRBV5-1 to TRBJ2-2; D ambiguous. Germline-derived CDR1 and CDR2 are SGHRS and YFSETQ. Trimming left V 1 base short and J 3 bases short, with 10 bases between. CDR3 size: 15 residues. In DNA form, the CDR3 reads TGCGCCAGCAGCTTGTGGCAGGTTGACACCGGGGAGCTGTTTTTT. This translates into CASSLWQVDTGELFF.

Only a few counts were recorded for this clonotype. The chain recombines TRBV6-2 or TRBV6-3 with TRBJ2-7; D remains ambiguous. This CDR3 comprises 13 residues. Trimming removed 5 bases at V and 6 bases at J, with 14 bases between. Germline CDR1 reads MNHEY; CDR2 reads SVGEGT. The CDR3 loop reads CASSTPATGEQYF. CDR3 DNA: TGTGCCAGCAGTACACCCGCGACGGGCGAGCAGTACTTC.

In its sample, this clonotype was seen a few times. The chain uses TRBV30 and TRBJ2-3; TRBD2 aligns across 13 bases. Trimming took 0 bases from V and 1 from J; bases not matched to a gene: 4. The CDR3 runs to 17 residues. CDR1 and CDR2 (germline): GTSNPN, SVGIG (reference sequence). The CDR3: CAWSVSTSGRGTDTQYF. Here the CDR3 DNA reads TGTGCCTGGAGTGTTTCTACTAGCGGGAGGGGCACAGATACGCAGTATTTT.

The chain couples TRBV2 to TRBJ2-5; D ambiguous. Germline V CDR1 and CDR2: SNHLY, FYNNEI. V lost 7 bases and J 5 bases, leaving 8 bases between the germline ends. The CDR3 runs to 11 residues. CDR3 DNA sequence: TGTGCCAGCAAGATAGTGGAGACCCAGTACTTC. Protein: CASKIVETQYF.

The chain employs TRBV3-1 and TRBJ1-1; possible D gene TRBD1, 5 bases. The CDR3 is 13 amino acids. CDR1 LGHDT and CDR2 YNNKEL come from the germline V gene (reference sequence). V lost 2 bases and J lost 2, with 6 bases in between. The CDR3 protein is CASSQQGNTEAFF. In DNA, the CDR3 is TGTGCCAGCAGCCAACAGGGAAACACTGAAGCTTTCTTT.

The chain uses TRBV27 and TRBJ1-2; 10 positions agree with TRBD1. This CDR3 is 14 amino acids long. CDR1 is MNHEY, CDR2 SMNVEV, per germline (reference sequence). The ends lost 5 bases at V and 7 bases at J; junction bases unmatched: 7. The CDR3 DNA sequence: TGTGCCAGCAGTGGAGGACAGGGGGAGATTGGCTACACCTTC. Residues: CASSGGQGEIGYTF.